These 8 T cell receptor beta chains share one sample of origin, sequenced in a study of T cells in Graves' hyperthyroidism and ophthalmopathy. Researchers took RNA transcripts and amplified the TCR beta CDR3 regions from them. The HTBI primer set drove a first-round RT-PCR of the TCR CDR3. TCRdb reprocessed the multiplex PCR reads via MiXCR and lists one record per CDR3 protein. Here the sample spans roughly 290,000 distinct CDR3 sequences, about an eighth being singletons. Sequenced sample: blood. These receptors originate from a woman under 40 with Graves' hyperthyroidism that later progressed to Graves' ophthalmopathy.

The chain combines TRBV25-1 with TRBJ2-5, with D uncertain. Trimming left V 3 bases short and J 1 base short, with 15 bases between. The germline CDR1 and CDR2 sequences are MGHDK and SYGVNS. The CDR3 loop spans 16 amino acids. The chain's CDR3 is CASSDPSGRPQETQYF. CDR3 nucleotide sequence: TGTGCCAGCAGTGATCCCTCGGGTAGACCCCAAGAGACCCAGTACTTC.

This clonotype appeared many times. V usage is TRBV7-9 and J usage is TRBJ1-1; no definite D call. CDR3 length: 13 residues. Trimming took 4 bases from V and 7 from J, leaving 13 bases between them. Per the germline V gene, CDR1 is SEHNR and CDR2 is FQNEAQ (reference sequence). The CDR3 bases are TGTGCCAGCAGCTCGAGGAGCGAATTTGAAGCTTTCTTT. It translates to CASSSRSEFEAFF.

This clonotype appeared many times. The chain combines TRBV30 with TRBJ2-3; 7 bases line up with TRBD2. CDR1 and CDR2 (germline): GTSNPN, SVGIG (reference sequence). The CDR3 is 14 residues long. V shed 1 base and J 7 bases; nucleotides not matched to a gene: 8. The CDR3 protein is CAWSEGGPGNTQYF. As DNA, the CDR3 is TGTGCCTGGAGTGAGGGAGGGCCTGGGAATACGCAGTATTTT.

With regard to this clonotype: Just one base apart from a much larger clone, this may be a read error. The genes are TRBV20-1 and TRBJ2-5; D is possibly TRBD1 (5 bases). CDR3 size: 11 residues. Germline CDR1 reads DFQATT; CDR2 reads SNEGSKA (reference sequence). CDR3 bases: TGCGGTGCTAATAAGGGGGAGACCCAGTACTTC. Translation: CGANKGETQYF.

The J gene is TRBJ2-2, the V gene TRBV24-1; no clear D. The germline gives CDR1 KGHDR, CDR2 SFDVKD. Trimming took off 7 bases at V and 0 bases at J, with 5 bases between the two ends. CDR3 length: 13 amino acids. The CDR3 DNA is TGTGCCACCAGCAGCGCGAACACCGGGGAGCTGTTTTTT. This translates into CATSSANTGELFF.

Ten or more counts support this clonotype. This chain uses TRBV12-3 or TRBV12-4 with TRBJ1-2; tentatively, D is TRBD1 (5 bases). The CDR3 contains 15 residues. Trimming took off 6 bases at V and 4 bases at J, with 18 bases between the two ends. The chain's CDR3 is CASSPGRRVVYGYTF. CDR3 nucleotide sequence: TGTGCCAGCAGCCCGGGGCGCAGGGTAGTCTATGGCTACACCTTC.

This clonotype was counted ten times or more. This chain connects TRBV11-2 to TRBJ2-6; D remains ambiguous. Trimming pared 6 bases from V and 4 bases from J, leaving 16 bases between. There are 16 residues in the CDR3. The germline V gene encodes CDR1 SGHAT and CDR2 FQNNGV. The CDR3 region has the DNA TGTGCCAGCAGAGCAATGAGGATGAACGGGGCCAACGTCCTGACTTTC. Translating it yields CASRAMRMNGANVLTF.

This clonotype was seen many times. The chain joins TRBV28 to TRBJ1-1, with a possible D match to TRBD1 (5 bases). This CDR3 has 14 residues. Trimming cost V 6 bases and J 9 bases, with 20 bases left between them. Germline-derived CDR1 and CDR2 are MDHEN and SYDVKM. CDR3 coding DNA: TGTGCCAGCAGCCTAAGGGGCTTTGGCGGCAAAGCTTTCTTT. It is translated as CASSLRGFGGKAFF.